The entry that follows covers one T cell receptor (beta chain) sequence. The treatment denotes: randomized to nivolumab then ipilimumab (arm A) or the reverse (arm B). The CDR3 has 16 amino acids. Deletions cut 1 base from V and 5 bases from J, with 18 bases between. CDR1 is SGDLS, CDR2 YYNGEE, per germline. This entry is derived from a study of sequential checkpoint blockade in melanoma. Turning to the study itself: Each arm's sequence ended with maintenance nivolumab.

Method: immunoSEQ multiplex PCR; TCRdb's copy keeps in-frame clones and lacks some. The table has 6,600 or so clones, 45% to 55% seen once. The chain couples TRBV9 to TRBJ1-1; D ambiguous. This TCR was recovered from a human donor with melanoma. Sequenced material: CD8+ T cells sorted from blood (inferred from file names), taken from a patient given nivolumab and ipilimumab in sequence. For the CDR3, the DNA is TGTGCCAGCAGCGTATACACCGGGGAGAGTTTAACTGAAGCTTTCTTT. It is translated as CASSVYTGESLTEAFF.